This T cell receptor (beta chain) appears in the sequencing data of a study of T cell responses to AZD1222 COVID-19 vaccine. Notes on the study in general: A rise in Spike-specific TCR breadth and depth followed two AZD1222 doses. Across the whole spike, CD4 TCRs peaked at regions 160-218 and 743-854.

This clone was observed once. Its target is unknown. Clones were read by immunoSEQ multiplex PCR, and TCRdb kept only the in-frame ones, dropping some. Altogether more than 150,000 clones are present, about 90% being singletons, with the ten largest covering about 6%. The specimen was peripheral blood, collected on day 0 of AZD1222 vaccination. This clonotype originated in an adult in good health.

The CDR3 bases are TGTGCCACCAGCAGAGATCGGGCCAGCGGGGGGGCAAATGAGCAGTTCTTC. This encodes CATSRDRASGGANEQFF. The genes are TRBV15 and TRBJ2-1, with 10 nucleotides matching TRBD2. V lost 0 bases and J lost 7; bases outside the gene matches: 9. Germline values: CDR1 LNHNV, CDR2 YYDKDF (reference sequence). This CDR3 has 17 amino acids.